A single sample is the source of the 16 T cell receptor beta chains below, sequenced in a study of OX40 agonist ivuxolimab in advanced cancers. Data came from immunoSEQ multiplex PCR; TCRdb stores just in-frame clones and leaves some out. The sample has some 73,000 clones, approximately 90% seen once. The sample was CD4+ or CD8+ T cells sorted from blood, taken in a trial of the OX40 agonist ivuxolimab. The receptors derive from an adult with an advanced solid tumor such as melanoma, head and neck, liver or kidney cancer.

The chain combines TRBV10-2 with TRBJ2-3, with 11 bases aligning to TRBD2. V was pared by 8 bases and J by 5 bases, with 6 bases of the junction left unmatched. Germline CDR1 reads WSHSY; CDR2 reads SAAADI. The CDR3 extends over 14 amino acids. The CDR3 protein is CASLAGGPGDTQYF. CDR3 nucleotide sequence: TGCGCCAGCTTAGCGGGGGGGCCTGGAGATACGCAGTATTTT.

The chain combines TRBV28 with TRBJ1-4; 7 positions match TRBD1. The CDR3 has 13 amino acids. Per germline, CDR1 MDHEN and CDR2 SYDVKM. Trimming removed 6 bases from V and 8 bases from J; junction bases left unmatched: 6. CDR3 protein: CASSPYRGEKLFF. The CDR3 nucleotides are TGTGCCAGCAGCCCATACAGGGGCGAAAAACTGTTTTTT.

The chain couples TRBV15 to TRBJ2-1; 14 bases map to TRBD2. CDR1 LNHNV and CDR2 YYDKDF come from the germline V gene (reference sequence). With V trimmed by 2 bases and J by 6 bases, 6 bases remained unmatched. The CDR3 is 17 amino acids. The CDR3 DNA sequence: TGTGCCACCAGCAGAAGACTAGCGGGGGGGCTAAGCAATGAGCAGTTCTTC. Protein: CATSRRLAGGLSNEQFF.

The chain is built from TRBV2 and TRBJ2-7, with 8 bases that match TRBD1. The CDR3 has 15 residues. Trimming removed 3 bases from V and 3 bases from J; junction bases left unmatched: 7. From germline, CDR1 is SNHLY and CDR2 FYNNEI. The CDR3 DNA follows: TGTGCCAGCAGTGAGGCCGGGACAGGACACTACGAGCAGTACTTC. Translation gives CASSEAGTGHYEQYF. Combining the CDR3 with reference TRBV2 and TRBJ2-7 gives the whole variable domain EPEVTQTPSHQVTQMGQEVILRCVPISNHLYFYWYRQILGQKVEFLVSFYNNEISEKSEIFDDQFSVERPDGSNFTLKIRSTKLEDSAMYFCASSEAGTGHYEQYFGPGTRLTVT.

The chain combines TRBV18 with TRBJ2-1, with 7 bases matching TRBD1. J was trimmed by 6 bases and V by 3 bases; bases with no gene match: 5. Looked up from germline, CDR1 is KGHSH and CDR2 is LQKENI. The CDR3 spans 14 residues. This CDR3 reads CASSPIDRVNEQFF. In DNA form, the CDR3 reads TGTGCCAGCTCACCCATCGACAGGGTCAATGAGCAGTTCTTC. Using reference TRBV18 and TRBJ2-1 for the parts outside the CDR3, the full variable domain is NAGVMQNPRHLVRRRGQEARLRCSPMKGHSHVYWYRQLPEEGLKFMVYLQKENIIDESGMPKERFSAEFPKEGPSILRIQQVVRGDSAAYFCASSPIDRVNEQFFGPGTRLTVL.

This clone is a singleton in its sample. CDR3 in DNA: TGCGCCAGCAGCAGGGGTGAAACGGCCTGGGACATTCAGTACTTC. Its protein is CASSRGETAWDIQYF. The chain couples TRBV4-1 to TRBJ2-4; TRBD1 might be the D (5 bases). Germline V CDR1 and CDR2: MGHRA, YSYEKL. CDR3 size: 15 residues. The V gene lost 5 bases and the J gene lost 8 bases, with 19 bases spanning the gap.

This chain links TRBV9 with TRBJ2-5; perhaps D is TRBD1 or TRBD2 (7 bases each). Trimming removed 4 bases at V and 5 bases at J, with 12 bases between. Per the germline V gene, CDR1 is SGDLS and CDR2 is YYNGEE. CDR3 length: 13 residues. CDR3 in DNA: TGTGCCAGCAGCCCCAGGGGGGGGGAGACCCAGTACTTC. This gives the protein CASSPRGGETQYF.

The V gene is TRBV4-1, the J gene TRBJ1-5, with unresolved D. The germline V gene has CDR1 MGHRA and CDR2 YSYEKL. The CDR3 runs 16 residues. Trimming took 3 bases from V and 3 from J, leaving 15 bases between them. The CDR3 loop reads CASSQGIMGNNQPQHF. DNA of the CDR3: TGCGCCAGCAGCCAGGGGATTATGGGTAACAATCAGCCCCAGCATTTT.

The V gene is TRBV27, the J gene TRBJ2-3, with D unresolved. Germline V gene lookup returns CDR1 MNHEY and CDR2 SMNVEV (reference sequence). The CDR3 consists of 11 residues. Trimming took off 5 bases at V and 5 bases at J, with 5 bases between the two ends. The CDR3, as DNA: TGTGCCAGCAGTGAACTAGATACGCAGTATTTT. This codes for CASSELDTQYF.

The rearrangement joins TRBV5-8 to TRBJ1-5, with D unclear. Germline V gene data show CDR1 as SGHTS and CDR2 as YDEGEE. The CDR3 is 10 amino acids. Trimming took off 4 bases at V and 7 bases at J, with 3 bases between the two ends. CDR3 DNA sequence: TGTGCCAGCAGCGCGCAGCCCCAGCATTTT. The encoded protein is CASSAQPQHF.

The chain joins TRBV6-5 to TRBJ1-1; D is ambiguous. Trimming pared 0 bases from V and 3 bases from J, leaving 5 bases between. CDR1 and CDR2 from the germline V gene are MNHEY and SVGAGI. The CDR3 has 13 residues. The CDR3 DNA sequence: TGTGCCAGCAGTTACTCCGATTACACTGAAGCTTTCTTT. This encodes CASSYSDYTEAFF.

This chain joins TRBV6-5 and TRBJ1-1; possibly TRBD1 for D (5 bases). This CDR3 has 11 residues. Germline V lookup: CDR1 MNHEY, CDR2 SVGAGI. Deletions cut 2 bases from V and 8 bases from J, with 6 bases between. In DNA, the CDR3 is TGTGCCAGCAGTTACGGGGGGGAAGCTTTCTTT. Its protein product is CASSYGGEAFF.

The J gene is TRBJ2-7, the V gene TRBV19; D gene uncertain. Germline-derived CDR1 and CDR2 are LNHDA and SQIVND (reference sequence). The V end lost 3 bases, the J end lost 3 bases, and 9 bases lay between the germline ends. The CDR3 is 13 amino acids. The CDR3 reads CASSMFPSYEQYF. For the CDR3, the DNA is TGTGCCAGTAGTATGTTCCCCAGCTACGAGCAGTACTTC.

The chain couples TRBV7-9 to TRBJ2-1; D remains ambiguous. Trimming removed 3 bases from V and 2 bases from J, with 8 bases in between. This CDR3 is built from 14 residues. Germline loops: CDR1 SEHNR, CDR2 FQNEAQ (reference sequence). CDR3 nucleotide sequence: TGTGCCAGCAGCTTCGGCGGAACCTACAATGAGCAGTTCTTC. This translates into CASSFGGTYNEQFF.

J is TRBJ2-7 and V is TRBV6-5; no clear D gene. CDR1 is MNHEY, CDR2 SVGAGI, per germline. V was cut by 6 bases and J by 2 bases, with 14 bases left in between. This CDR3 has 14 amino acids. CDR3 sequence (DNA): TGTGCCAGCAGAGGATCGCTTTTAACCTACGAGCAGTACTTC. This translates into CASRGSLLTYEQYF.

This clone was seen just once. V is TRBV7-2 and J is TRBJ2-1, with TRBD2 matching 9 bases. V lost 11 bases, J lost 7 bases, and 9 bases stayed unmatched. Germline lookup yields CDR1 SGHTA and CDR2 FQGNSA. The CDR3 loop spans 13 amino acids. CDR3 residues: CAGSRLADNEQFF. The CDR3 bases are TGTGCCGGCTCGCGACTAGCGGATAATGAGCAGTTCTTC. Variable domain in full (rest from reference TRBV7-2 and TRBJ2-1): GAGVSQSPSNKVTEKGKDVELRCDPISGHTALYWYRQSLGQGLEFLIYFQGNSAPDKSGLPSDRFSAERTGGSVSTLTIQRTQQEDSAVYLCAGSRLADNEQFFGPGTRLTVL.